This TCR beta chain is from a study of regulatory T cells in long-lasting Graves disease. The TCR beta library used iRepertoire HTBI primers with Arm-PCR amplification of CDR3. One entry per CDR3 protein results from TCRdb running MiXCR on the multiplex PCR reads. The sample lists a few hundred thousand distinct CDR3 sequences, roughly 13% seen once, with roughly 9.7% in the top ten. Time point of the sample: newly diagnosed GD, antithyroid drugs for less than 3 months. RNA isolated from PBMCs was used to make the TCR library. CDR3 length: 15 residues. CDR1 and CDR2 (germline): SQVTM, ANQGSEA. Trimming took 4 bases from V and 0 from J, leaving 13 bases between them. The data also belong to a second study, concerning T cells in Graves' hyperthyroidism and ophthalmopathy. That study reports: The study used the HTBI primer set for a first-round RT-PCR of the TCR CDR3.

The sequencing here drew on peripheral blood mononuclear cells (PBMCs), taken at new diagnosis, from a patient treated with antithyroid drugs. The receptor was derived from a man aged 30-40 years with Graves disease. The V and J genes are TRBV29-1 and TRBJ2-4, with D unresolved. The CDR3 coding sequence is TGCAGCGTTGTTCCTGTAGGGTCAGCCAAAAACATTCAGTACTTC. This gives the protein CSVVPVGSAKNIQYF.